Below are 18 T cell receptor beta chains sequenced from a single sample in a study of cytomegalovirus exposure and HLA in healthy donors. Libraries were prepared by immunoSEQ multiplex PCR; TCRdb keeps only in-frame clonotypes and omits some of them. The sample shows tens of thousands of clones, roughly 93% of them seen only once. Source material: PBMCs. These receptor sequences come from a man in his thirties or forties in good health and CMV-seronegative.

There are a few counts of this clone. The rearrangement joins TRBV6-1 to TRBJ2-7; perhaps TRBD1 as D (5 bases). Germline V lookup: CDR1 MNHNS, CDR2 SASEGT. Deletions cut 3 bases from V and 1 base from J, with 13 bases between. The CDR3 has 15 amino acids. Written as DNA, the CDR3 is TGTGCCAGCAGTGATCCGCAGGGTCAATCCTACGAGCAGTACTTC. It yields the protein CASSDPQGQSYEQYF.

In its sample, this clone was seen once. This sequence joins TRBV5-5 and TRBJ2-7; 7 positions match TRBD1. V shed 4 bases and J 7 bases; nucleotides not matched to a gene: 14. CDR1 SGHKS and CDR2 YYEKEE come from the germline V gene (reference sequence). This CDR3 is built from 15 residues. CDR3 protein: CASSPVAGGKGEQYF. The CDR3 DNA reads as TGTGCCAGCAGCCCCGTGGCAGGGGGTAAAGGGGAGCAGTACTTC. Drawing the rest from reference TRBV5-5 and TRBJ2-7, the complete variable domain is DAGVTQSPTHLIKTRGQQVTLRCSPISGHKSVSWYQQVLGQGPQFIFQYYEKEERGRGNFPDRFSARQFPNYSSELNVNALLLGDSALYLCASSPVAGGKGEQYFGPGTRLTVT.

DNA for the CDR3: TGTGCCAGCAGACAGGGACTAGCTTTAGGCGAGCAGTACTTC. Translated, it gives CASRQGLALGEQYF. This chain connects TRBV28 to TRBJ2-7, with TRBD2 matching 9 bases. Unmatched junction bases numbered 9, after V lost 6 bases and J lost 6 bases. The CDR3 is 14 residues long. CDR1 is MDHEN, CDR2 SYDVKM, per germline.

This chain links TRBV7-2 with TRBJ2-7; D possibly corresponds to TRBD2 (6 bases). Trimming removed 1 base at V and 6 bases at J, with 10 bases between. The CDR3 contains 13 residues. CDR1 is SGHTA, CDR2 FQGNSA, per germline. Here the CDR3 reads CASSLVSGGEQYF. As DNA, the CDR3 is TGTGCCAGCAGCTTAGTGTCCGGGGGCGAGCAGTACTTC.

The chain joins TRBV7-8 to TRBJ2-7; tentatively, D is TRBD2 (5 bases). Germline-derived CDR1 and CDR2 are SGHVS and FQNEAQ. V was shortened by 1 base and J by 4 bases, with 8 bases between the two germline ends. This CDR3 contains 13 residues. The DNA for the CDR3 is TGTGCCAGCAGCTTAGACAGAGGGTACGAGCAGTACTTC. This codes for CASSLDRGYEQYF.

The V call is TRBV11-2, the J call TRBJ1-4; D is perhaps TRBD1 (6 bases). Germline lookup yields CDR1 SGHAT and CDR2 FQNNGV. V was cut by 1 base and J by 7 bases, with 7 bases left in between. CDR3 length: 13 residues. The CDR3 DNA reads TGTGCCAGCAGCTTAGGAGGGGGTGAAAAACTGTTTTTT. Its protein product is CASSLGGGEKLFF. The full variable domain, in which reference TRBV11-2 and TRBJ1-4 provide the parts outside the CDR3, is EAGVAQSPRYKIIEKRQSVAFWCNPISGHATLYWYQQILGQGPKLLIQFQNNGVVDDSQLPKDRFSAERLKGVDSTLKIQPAKLEDSAVYLCASSLGGGEKLFFGSGTQLSVL.

This chain connects TRBV7-8 to TRBJ1-5; 9 positions match TRBD1. V gave up 3 bases and J gave up 7 bases; unmatched junction bases: 4. CDR1 SGHVS and CDR2 FQNEAQ come from the germline V gene. The CDR3 loop spans 14 amino acids. The CDR3: CASSFGTGTQPQHF. The CDR3 DNA is TGTGCCAGCAGCTTTGGGACAGGGACACAGCCCCAGCATTTT.

A few counts support this clone. This chain joins TRBV19 and TRBJ1-5; D may be TRBD1 (5 bases). Germline V gives CDR1 LNHDA, CDR2 SQIVND (reference sequence). The CDR3 extends over 14 amino acids. Trimming cost V 4 bases and J 7 bases, with 14 bases left between them. CDR3 region: CASSSQGSGQPQHF. DNA of the CDR3: TGTGCCAGTAGTAGCCAGGGCTCAGGACAGCCCCAGCATTTT.

This rearrangement joins TRBV6-1 to TRBJ2-1; 7 bases fit TRBD2. Germline CDR1 reads MNHNS; CDR2 reads SASEGT. The CDR3 contains 13 residues. The ends lost 7 bases at V and 7 bases at J; junction bases unmatched: 7. The CDR3 DNA reads TGTGCCAGCACCAGCGGGGAAAGGAATGAGCAGTTCTTC. Translating it yields CASTSGERNEQFF.

The genes are TRBV7-9 and TRBJ2-1, with 9 positions matching TRBD2. The CDR3 totals 18 residues. The germline V gene has CDR1 SEHNR and CDR2 FQNEAQ (reference sequence). V was clipped by 5 bases and J by 3 bases; unmatched bases: 14. CDR3 residues: CASSPTSGPLIYYNEQFF. The DNA of the CDR3 is TGTGCCAGCAGCCCGACTAGCGGTCCCCTGATTTACTACAATGAGCAGTTCTTC.

The J gene is TRBJ2-6, the V gene TRBV7-2; perhaps TRBD2 as D (5 bases). The CDR3 runs to 16 residues. Germline V gives CDR1 SGHTA, CDR2 FQGNSA. The V gene lost 0 bases and the J gene lost 0 bases, with 6 bases spanning the gap. CDR3 sequence reads: CASSLARVSGANVLTF. The CDR3 DNA sequence: TGTGCCAGCAGCTTAGCGCGGGTCTCTGGGGCCAACGTCCTGACTTTC.

The chain couples TRBV23-1 to TRBJ2-3; 12 nucleotides line up with TRBD1. TRBV23-1 is filed as an ORF, its function uncertain. J gave up 2 bases and V 4 bases, and 10 bases lay outside the gene matches. This CDR3 is 18 amino acids long. The CDR3 DNA sequence: TGCGCCAGCAGTCCAGGGACAGGGGGCGATATCAACACAGATACGCAGTATTTT. Its protein is CASSPGTGGDINTDTQYF.

This chain joins TRBV4-1 and TRBJ1-3; 7 bases align to TRBD1. The CDR3 sequence is 12 residues long. V lost 5 bases and J lost 12; bases outside the gene matches: 7. CDR1 and CDR2 from the germline V gene are MGHRA and YSYEKL. The CDR3 DNA sequence: TGCGCCAGCAGCAGCGACAGGGCCCTCATATATTTT. It specifies CASSSDRALIYF.

This sequence joins TRBV2 and TRBJ1-1; TRBD1 matches 8 bases. Germline V CDR1 and CDR2: SNHLY, FYNNEI. CDR3 size: 14 residues. The V and J ends lost 4 bases and 8 bases, in that order; junction bases with no gene match: 9. CDR3 in amino acids: CASSVGDRTSEAFF. In nucleotides, the CDR3 is TGTGCCAGCAGTGTGGGGGACAGGACTTCGGAAGCTTTCTTT.

The chain joins TRBV2 to TRBJ1-5, with TRBD1 matching 10 bases. Unmatched junction bases numbered 4, after V lost 1 base and J lost 7 bases. This CDR3 has 15 residues. The germline CDR1 and CDR2 sequences are SNHLY and FYNNEI. CDR3 sequence: CASSEGQGAGQPQHF. For the CDR3, the DNA is TGTGCCAGCAGTGAAGGACAGGGGGCAGGACAGCCCCAGCATTTT. Using reference TRBV2 and TRBJ1-5 for the parts outside the CDR3, the full variable domain is EPEVTQTPSHQVTQMGQEVILRCVPISNHLYFYWYRQILGQKVEFLVSFYNNEISEKSEIFDDQFSVERPDGSNFTLKIRSTKLEDSAMYFCASSEGQGAGQPQHFGDGTRLSIL.

This clone was recorded a few times. The rearrangement links TRBV11-2 to TRBJ2-7, with TRBD2 as a possible D gene (6 bases). V lost 10 bases and J lost 4, with 14 bases in between. Looked up from germline, CDR1 is SGHAT and CDR2 is FQNNGV. CDR3 length: 12 amino acids. DNA of the CDR3: TGTGCCACCCGAGGGGAGGTGTACGAGCAGTACTTC. Protein sequence: CATRGEVYEQYF. Filled out from reference TRBV11-2 and TRBJ2-7, the complete variable domain reads EAGVAQSPRYKIIEKRQSVAFWCNPISGHATLYWYQQILGQGPKLLIQFQNNGVVDDSQLPKDRFSAERLKGVDSTLKIQPAKLEDSAVYLCATRGEVYEQYFGPGTRLTVT.

The chain joins TRBV6-4 to TRBJ2-7; possible D gene TRBD2, 5 bases. The CDR3 is made up of 14 amino acids. Trimming pared 3 bases from V and 0 bases from J, leaving 9 bases between. Looked up from germline, CDR1 is MRHNA and CDR2 is SNTAGT. CDR3 protein: CASSEAADSYEQYF. In DNA, the CDR3 is TGTGCCAGCAGTGAGGCAGCGGACTCCTACGAGCAGTACTTC.

The chain combines TRBV29-1 with TRBJ1-3; the D gene is possibly TRBD1 (6 bases). Germline CDR1 SQVTM, CDR2 ANQGSEA. The CDR3 contains 14 residues. The V end lost 7 bases, the J end lost 1 base, and 14 bases lay between the germline ends. CDR3: CSAGHSSSGNTIYF. The CDR3 DNA follows: TGCAGCGCGGGACATTCATCTTCTGGAAACACCATATATTTT.